The 24 T cell receptor beta chains below were found in one sample sequenced in a study of T cells in women clearing cervical HPV infection (dated by TCRdb to 2016 to 2018). Receptor libraries were prepared by the immunoSEQ multiplex PCR assay. TCRdb holds this immuneACCESS table with in-frame rearrangements only. Some clones are missing; in checked studies, unresolved V genes explain under half, and the rest has no known cause. This sample's table contains over 15,000 clones. Of the sample, roughly a sixth falls within the top ten clones. Sequenced input: blood buffy coat. Receptor source: a woman between 18 and 70 years old with a cervical HPV16 infection that either progressed to CIN3+ or cleared (not recorded which).

Of note for this clone: The read halts 3 residues ahead of the CDR3 end, with the missing end drawn from the germline J gene. This rearrangement joins TRBV7-9 to TRBJ2-3; 7 bases line up with TRBD2. The CDR3 is 13 amino acids. Germline CDR1 is SEHNR and CDR2 is FQNEAQ (reference sequence). The sequenced part of the CDR3 DNA is TGTGCCAGCAGCTCTAGCGGCCAAGAGACG. Protein product: CASSSSGQET. The whole CDR3 protein reads CASSSSGQETQYF.

In the case of this clone: With the read ending 3 residues before the CDR3 end, the germline J gene is used to fill in that end. The gene calls are TRBV20-1 and TRBJ2-5; TRBD2 matches at 8 bases. Looked up from germline, CDR1 is DFQATT and CDR2 is SNEGSKA (reference sequence). J was trimmed by 2 bases and V by 2 bases; bases with no gene match: 10. The CDR3 is made up of 16 amino acids. This chain's CDR3 is CSARRLERGPQETQYF. The DNA read from the CDR3 is TGCAGTGCTAGACGCCTAGAGCGGGGGCCGCAAGAGACC.

For this clone: The DNA ends 3 residues before the CDR3 does, and the rest of the CDR3 is filled in from the germline J gene. This chain links TRBV6-1 with TRBJ1-5, with 7 nucleotides matching TRBD1. There are 14 residues in the CDR3. CDR1 MNHNS and CDR2 SASEGT come from the germline V gene. The trim removed 4 bases at V and 2 bases at J, leaving 2 bases unmatched. CDR3 in amino acids: CASSADRGNQPQHF. The sequenced part of the CDR3 DNA is TGTGCCAGCAGTGCCGACAGGGGCAATCAGCCC.

About this clone itself: The read falls 3 residues short of the CDR3 end, and the missing part is taken from the germline J gene. The chain recombines TRBV11-1 with TRBJ1-6; 9 bases agree with TRBD1. The CDR3 is 14 amino acids. From germline, CDR1 is SGHAT and CDR2 FQDESV (reference sequence). Here the CDR3 reads CASSSGTGQRPLHF. CDR3 DNA (partial): TGTGCCAGCAGCTCCGGGACAGGGCAGCGGCCC.

Regarding this clone: The read stops 3 residues short of the end of the CDR3; the missing end is completed from the germline J gene. The chain carries TRBV20-1 and TRBJ1-4; 9 nucleotides align to TRBD1. With 6 bases clipped from V and 7 bases from J, the junction kept 12 bases outside the gene matches. The germline gives CDR1 DFQATT, CDR2 SNEGSKA (reference sequence). This CDR3 region has 15 residues. The CDR3 sequence: CSAPTGGVRAEKLFF. CDR3 DNA, as far as it was read: TGCAGTGCCCCGACAGGGGGGGTGAGGGCTGAAAAA.

Of note for this clone: From the germline J gene comes the end of the CDR3, since the read stops 3 residues before it. J is TRBJ2-7 and V is TRBV19; TRBD1 matches 9 bases. Per the germline V gene, CDR1 is LNHDA and CDR2 is SQIVND (reference sequence). The J segment lost 1 base and the V segment lost 11 bases, leaving 6 bases of the junction unmatched. This CDR3 contains 13 residues. CDR3 DNA, as far as it was read: TGTGCCTCTAGGGGGACAGGGTCCTACGAG. Translating gives CASRGTGSYE. The CDR3 reads in full as CASRGTGSYEQYF.

As for this clone: The sequence runs out 3 residues before the end of the CDR3; the remainder is reconstructed from the germline J gene. The chain couples TRBV15 to TRBJ2-1, with D possibly TRBD1 on 6 matching bases. The V end was cut by 5 bases, the J end by 4 bases, with 9 bases between. Germline assignment: CDR1 LNHNV and CDR2 YYDKDF (reference sequence). CDR3 length: 13 amino acids. CDR3 protein: CATSLDRYNEQFF. The DNA read from the CDR3 is TGTGCCACCAGCCTGGACAGATACAATGAG. Based on the CDR3 plus reference TRBV15 and TRBJ2-1, the full variable domain is DAMVIQNPRYQVTQFGKPVTLSCSQTLNHNVMYWYQQKSSQAPKLLFHYYDKDFNNEADTPDNFQSRRPNTSFCFLDIRSPGLGDTAMYLCATSLDRYNEQFFGPGTRLTVL.

Points on this clone: The CDR3 end is not reached by the read, which stops 3 residues before it; the germline J gene fills it in. The V gene is TRBV18, the J gene TRBJ2-2; possible D gene TRBD1, 5 bases. There are 18 residues in the CDR3. Germline V gene data show CDR1 as KGHSH and CDR2 as LQKENI. The covered CDR3 bases are TGTGCCAGCTCACCACCGTCGTTGACTTTAACTGGGGCCAACGTG. This gives the protein CASSPPSLTLTGANV. Given in full, the CDR3 is CASSPPSLTLTGANVLFF.

Concerning this clone itself: The sequence runs out 3 residues before the end of the CDR3; the remainder is reconstructed from the germline J gene. This rearrangement joins TRBV23-1 to TRBJ2-2; tentatively, D is TRBD1 (6 bases). Being an ORF, TRBV23-1 has a function that is uncertain. The CDR3 extends over 14 amino acids. The sequenced part of the CDR3 DNA is TGCGCCAGCAGTCAACTCCACAGGGATGAAAAG. Amino acids: CASSQLHRDEK. In full, the CDR3 is CASSQLHRDEKLFF.

With respect to this clone: Read coverage stops 3 residues before the CDR3 terminus; the germline J gene supplies the remainder. V is TRBV7-8 and J is TRBJ1-6; the match to TRBD1 covers 8 bases. Looked up from germline, CDR1 is SGHVS and CDR2 is FQNEAQ. Trimming removed 0 bases from V and 8 bases from J; junction bases left unmatched: 3. The CDR3 has 15 residues. CDR3 DNA (partial): TGTGCCAGCAGCTTAGCTCAACAGGGGGATTCACCC. This gives the protein CASSLAQQGDSP. In full, the CDR3 reads CASSLAQQGDSPLHF. Drawing the rest from reference TRBV7-8 and TRBJ1-6, the complete variable domain is GAGVSQSPRYKVAKRGQDVALRCDPISGHVSLFWYQQALGQGPEFLTYFQNEAQLDKSGLPSDRFFAERPEGSVSTLKIQRTQQEDSAVYLCASSLAQQGDSPLHFGNGTRLTVT.

Remarks on this clone: The junction departs from the called germline gene at one end, perhaps through a read error. The same CDR3 also results from other DNA sequences found in this sample. The CDR3 sequence is CAQHPGGNTIYF. CDR3 DNA (partial): TGTGCCCAGCACCCAGGGGGAAACACG. This chain joins TRBV30 and TRBJ1-3; TRBD1 matches 7 bases. Coverage ceases 3 residues before the CDR3 finishes, and the germline J gene fills in the end. The CDR3 is 12 amino acids. Germline CDR1 and CDR2: GTSNPN and SVGIG (reference sequence).

For this clone: The CDR3 is cut off 3 residues early in the read; its end comes from the germline J gene. The chain uses TRBV29-1 and TRBJ1-2; 8 nucleotides match TRBD1. The CDR3 has 16 residues. CDR1 and CDR2 from the germline V gene are SQVTM and ANQGSEA. V lost 5 bases and J lost 4; bases outside the gene matches: 15. CDR3 DNA (partial): TGCAGCGTTCCGCGGACAGGGCAGTCTCAACTCTATGGC. It specifies CSVPRTGQSQLYG. The whole CDR3 sequence reads CSVPRTGQSQLYGYTF.

Details on this clone: Read coverage stops 3 residues before the CDR3 terminus; the germline J gene supplies the remainder. The chain has TRBV20-1 and TRBJ1-1; TRBD1 agrees at 7 bases. CDR1 DFQATT and CDR2 SNEGSKA come from the germline V gene (reference sequence). V was clipped by 3 bases and J by 1 base; unmatched bases: 8. CDR3 size: 15 residues. The sequenced part of the CDR3 DNA is TGCAGTGCTAGTCCTATCAGGGGGGCGAACACTGAA. It specifies CSASPIRGANTE. The whole CDR3 sequence reads CSASPIRGANTEAFF.

For this clone: The read gets to within 3 residues of the CDR3 end, and the germline J gene fills in the rest. The V and J genes are TRBV2 and TRBJ1-2; 7 bases align to TRBD1. CDR1 and CDR2 (germline): SNHLY, FYNNEI. The CDR3 runs to 14 residues. The CDR3 DNA, read in part, is TGTGCCAGCAGTGAAGCGTCGACAGGGTGGGGC. Translated, it gives CASSEASTGWG. The full CDR3 is CASSEASTGWGYTF.

The CDR3 DNA, read in part, is TGTGCCAGCAGCCCGGCGGGCAGGTCCGGGGAG. Translating gives CASSPAGRSGE. Given in full, the CDR3 is CASSPAGRSGELFF. The chain has TRBV11-3 and TRBJ2-2, with a possible D match to TRBD2 (5 bases). The DNA ends 3 residues before the CDR3 does, and the rest of the CDR3 is filled in from the germline J gene. CDR1 is SGHNT, CDR2 YENEEA, per germline. V was shortened by 5 bases and J by 6 bases, with 13 bases between the two germline ends. The CDR3 is made up of 14 amino acids. Combining the CDR3 with reference TRBV11-3 and TRBJ2-2 gives the whole variable domain EAGVVQSPRYKIIEKKQPVAFWCNPISGHNTLYWYLQNLGQGPELLIRYENEEAVDDSQLPKDRFSAERLKGVDSTLKIQPAELGDSAVYLCASSPAGRSGELFFGEGSRLTVL.

CDR3 DNA, as far as it was read: TGTGCCAGCAGCTTATTGGTAGACACTGAA. Protein product: CASSLLVDTE. The entire CDR3 sequence reads CASSLLVDTEAFF. V and J are TRBV7-8 and TRBJ1-1; no reliable D call. The CDR3 goes on 3 residues after the read ends, and that part is filled in from the germline J gene. Germline CDR1 reads SGHVS; CDR2 reads FQNEAQ. V was pared by 2 bases and J by 3 bases, with 7 bases between. CDR3 length equals 13 residues.

As concerns this clone: The sequenced fragment ends 3 residues before the CDR3 boundary, so the rest is inferred from the germline J gene. The chain couples TRBV11-2 to TRBJ1-6, with unresolved D. Deletions cut 0 bases from V and 7 bases from J, with 7 bases between. The CDR3 is 14 amino acids. Germline lookup yields CDR1 SGHAT and CDR2 FQNNGV. The CDR3 bases that were read are TGTGCCAGCAGCTTAGAATTGACAAATTCACCC. Protein sequence: CASSLELTNSP. Given in full, the CDR3 is CASSLELTNSPLHF. The full variable domain, its missing parts supplied by reference TRBV11-2 and TRBJ1-6, is EAGVAQSPRYKIIEKRQSVAFWCNPISGHATLYWYQQILGQGPKLLIQFQNNGVVDDSQLPKDRFSAERLKGVDSTLKIQPAKLEDSAVYLCASSLELTNSPLHFGNGTRLTVT.

Regarding this clone: The missing CDR3 end, 3 residues past where the read stops, is filled in from the germline J gene. The V call is TRBV7-9, the J call TRBJ2-3, with TRBD2 as a possible D gene (5 bases). V was cut by 5 bases and J by 2 bases, with 14 bases left in between. The CDR3 has 15 amino acids. Germline V gene sequence: CDR1 SEHNR, CDR2 FQNEAQ (reference sequence). The CDR3 here is CASSTRRTYTDTQYF. The sequenced CDR3 bases are TGTGCCAGCAGCACCCGGCGGACTTACACAGATACG.

A word on this clone: With the read ending 3 residues before the CDR3 end, the germline J gene is used to fill in that end. The chain couples TRBV20-1 to TRBJ2-1; TRBD2 aligns across 7 bases. V dropped 5 bases and J dropped 0; count of bases not matched to a gene: 7. CDR3 size: 15 residues. Germline values: CDR1 DFQATT, CDR2 SNEGSKA (reference sequence). The DNA read from the CDR3 is TGCAGTGCTCTCCCGACTAGCCTCTCCTACAATGAG. Protein: CSALPTSLSYNE. The full CDR3 protein is CSALPTSLSYNEQFF.

Details on this clone: One end of the junction fails to match germline, which may point to a read error. The CDR3 goes on 3 residues after the read ends, and that part is filled in from the germline J gene. The V call is TRBV7-7, the J call TRBJ2-1; a possible D gene is TRBD1 (5 bases). The CDR3 is 15 residues long. Looked up from germline, CDR1 is SSHAT and CDR2 is FNYEAQ (reference sequence). The sequenced part of the CDR3 DNA is TGTGCTAGCAGTCCTATCGACAGTCTCTACAATGAG. This codes for CASSPIDSLYNE. The entire CDR3 protein reads CASSPIDSLYNEQFF.

CDR3 in amino acids: CASSLGTSRLGHYDYTF. CDR3 DNA (partial): TGTGCCAGTAGTCTGGGGACTTCTCGGCTCGGGCACTACGAC. This rearrangement joins TRBV19 to TRBJ1-2, with D maybe TRBD1 (5 bases). With the read ending 3 residues before the CDR3 end, the germline J gene is used to fill in that end. Germline assignment: CDR1 LNHDA and CDR2 SQIVND (reference sequence). This CDR3 comprises 17 residues.

This clone is classed as medium-sized by frequency. This chain's CDR3 is CASSLGGPSSYEQYF. The CDR3 bases that were read are TGTGCCAGCAGCCTCGGGGGACCCAGCTCCTACGAG. V is TRBV5-6 and J is TRBJ2-7; D perhaps matches TRBD2 (6 bases). With the read ending 3 residues before the CDR3 end, the germline J gene is used to fill in that end. This CDR3 region has 15 residues. V lost 4 bases, J lost 0 bases, and 14 bases lay in between. Germline V gives CDR1 SGHDT, CDR2 YYEEEE.

For this clone: The read ends 3 residues shy of where the CDR3 ends; the end is completed using the germline J gene. This rearrangement joins TRBV19 to TRBJ1-2; D not resolved. The germline gives CDR1 LNHDA, CDR2 SQIVND (reference sequence). Trimming shortened V by 3 bases and J by 3 bases, and 17 bases separated the two germline ends. This CDR3 is built from 16 residues. Partial CDR3 DNA: TGTGCCAGTAGTATGGAGACGATGGTGAGGGACTATGGC. Translation: CASSMETMVRDYG. Given in full, the CDR3 is CASSMETMVRDYGYTF.

As concerns this clone: Read coverage stops 3 residues before the CDR3 terminus; the germline J gene supplies the remainder. This chain connects TRBV28 to TRBJ1-2, with D maybe TRBD1 (6 bases). V was cut by 2 bases and J by 4 bases, with 8 bases left in between. CDR1 is MDHEN, CDR2 SYDVKM, per germline. The CDR3 is 13 amino acids. CDR3 in amino acids: CASSLLGAYGYTF. Incomplete CDR3 DNA: TGTGCCAGCAGTTTACTGGGGGCCTATGGC.